This T cell receptor beta chain is drawn from a study of cytomegalovirus exposure and HLA in healthy donors. The PCR employed 60 Vbeta primers together with 13 Jbeta primers. Libraries were prepared by immunoSEQ multiplex PCR; TCRdb keeps only in-frame clonotypes and omits some of them. The sample contains around 150,000 clones, approximately 80% of which appear only once. From germline, CDR1 is SGHTA and CDR2 FQGNSA. The CDR3 sequence is 16 residues long. The V gene lost 1 base and the J gene lost 3 bases, with 12 bases spanning the gap. Worth noting for this clone: As yet, its antigen is unknown.

Study-wide results and limits: The study had only CMV serostatus as immune exposure information.

Sequenced material: PBMCs. This receptor was identified in a woman between 18 and 29 years old in good health and CMV-seronegative. The gene calls are TRBV7-2 and TRBJ2-2; TRBD2 might be the D (6 bases). DNA for the CDR3: TGTGCCAGCAGCTTAGGGCGGCGGGGTTACACCGGGGAGCTGTTTTTT. It translates to CASSLGRRGYTGELFF.